Following are 16 T cell receptor beta chains from one sample sequenced in a study of CD8 T cells in ankylosing spondylitis. TCRdb re-derived calls from the 5' RACE reads in MiXCR, one entry per CDR3 protein. The sample lists some 340,000 distinct CDR3 sequences, about 15% occurring once. The sample consisted of blood, either unsorted or a sorted T cell fraction (not recorded which). These receptors were collected from a male donor with ankylosing spondylitis or in good health (not recorded which).

This clonotype turned up a few times. V gene TRBV5-1 combines with J gene TRBJ2-1; D possibly corresponds to TRBD2 (6 bases). The CDR3 totals 15 residues. Germline V gene lookup returns CDR1 SGHRS and CDR2 YFSETQ. Between the trimmed V and J ends, which lost 0 bases and 4 bases, there was a span of 11 bases. CDR3 protein: CASSLDGGAYNEQFF. For the CDR3, the DNA is TGCGCCAGCAGCTTGGACGGGGGAGCGTACAATGAGCAGTTCTTC. Full variable domain (outside the CDR3, taken from reference TRBV5-1 and TRBJ2-1): KAGVTQTPRYLIKTRGQQVTLSCSPISGHRSVSWYQQTPGQGLQFLFEYFSETQRNKGNFPGRFSGRQFSNSRSEMNVSTLELGDSALYLCASSLDGGAYNEQFFGPGTRLTVL.

V is TRBV6-5 and J is TRBJ2-2, with 8 bases aligning to TRBD1. J gave up 0 bases and V 0 bases, and 0 bases lay outside the gene matches. Germline V gives CDR1 MNHEY, CDR2 SVGAGI. This CDR3 has 16 residues. This chain's CDR3 is CASSYSGQANTGELFF. CDR3 coding DNA: TGTGCCAGCAGTTACTCGGGACAGGCGAACACCGGGGAGCTGTTTTTT.

This clonotype came up a few times. V gene TRBV10-3 combines with J gene TRBJ2-5; the D call may be TRBD1 or TRBD2 (5 bases each). From germline, CDR1 is ENHRY and CDR2 SYGVKD. Trimming shortened V by 8 bases and J by 1 base, and 11 bases separated the two germline ends. This CDR3 has 13 amino acids. For the CDR3, the DNA is TGTGCCATCGGGAAGGGGACCCAAGAGACCCAGTACTTC. This codes for CAIGKGTQETQYF.

The J gene is TRBJ1-1, the V gene TRBV7-9; unclear D gene. Trimming cost V 2 bases and J 7 bases, with 8 bases left between them. The CDR3 has 12 residues. The germline V gene encodes CDR1 SEHNR and CDR2 FQNEAQ (reference sequence). CDR3 sequence: CASSLKHHEAFF. CDR3 nucleotides: TGTGCCAGCAGCTTAAAACACCATGAAGCTTTCTTT.

V usage is TRBV12-3 or TRBV12-4 and J usage is TRBJ1-6; 8 nucleotides line up with TRBD1. The CDR3 runs to 14 residues. V lost 8 bases and J lost 7; bases outside the gene matches: 7. CDR3 sequence: CASGTRDRNSPLHF. The CDR3 DNA sequence: TGTGCCAGCGGTACGAGGGACAGGAATTCACCCCTCCACTTT.

There are a few counts of this clonotype. The chain joins TRBV4-1 to TRBJ2-1; 8 bases map to TRBD2. The V and J ends lost 1 base and 2 bases, in that order; junction bases with no gene match: 7. The CDR3 totals 17 residues. Germline V gives CDR1 MGHRA, CDR2 YSYEKL. This CDR3 reads CASSQGRLAQTYNEQFF. The CDR3 bases are TGCGCCAGCAGCCAAGGTCGACTAGCGCAAACCTACAATGAGCAGTTCTTC.

This clonotype was seen more than once but under ten times. The chain links TRBV11-2 to TRBJ1-2; D remains unclear. The V end lost 2 bases, the J end lost 2 bases, and 9 bases lay between the germline ends. This CDR3 is built from 14 residues. Germline CDR1 reads SGHAT; CDR2 reads FQNNGV. The CDR3 DNA reads as TGTGCCAGCAGCTTACCAGGAGTCAACTATGGCTACACCTTC. Translation gives CASSLPGVNYGYTF.

This clonotype was seen a few times. The V call is TRBV12-3 or TRBV12-4, the J call TRBJ1-1; TRBD1 matches at 11 bases. V was clipped by 6 bases and J by 4 bases; unmatched bases: 7. The CDR3 runs 15 residues. CDR3 loop: CASSYGTGGPTEAFF. The CDR3 bases are TGTGCCAGCAGCTACGGGACAGGGGGTCCCACTGAAGCTTTCTTT.

This clonotype was recorded many times. The chain employs TRBV25-1 and TRBJ1-2, with TRBD1 matching 7 bases. Germline assignment: CDR1 MGHDK and CDR2 SYGVNS. The CDR3 runs 14 residues. V was clipped by 4 bases and J by 8 bases; unmatched bases: 10. The CDR3 is CASSADVRGGGYTF. CDR3 bases: TGTGCCAGCAGTGCCGATGTTAGAGGGGGCGGCTACACCTTC.

This clonotype was found many times. The chain combines TRBV12-3 or TRBV12-4 with TRBJ2-4, with TRBD1 matching 12 bases. After removal of 6 bases from V and 2 bases from J, the junction contained 11 bases not matched to a gene. This CDR3 is 18 amino acids long. Here the CDR3 DNA reads TGTGCCAGCAGCCCGGGACAGGGGGCCCTTTACTCCAAAAACATTCAGTACTTC. Encoded protein: CASSPGQGALYSKNIQYF.

The chain has TRBV6-5 and TRBJ1-1; D gene uncertain. CDR3 size: 12 residues. Trimming removed 8 bases from V and 0 bases from J, with 7 bases in between. CDR1 MNHEY and CDR2 SVGAGI come from the germline V gene. The DNA of the CDR3 is TGTGCCAGCGGACGGATGAACACTGAAGCTTTCTTT. Translation: CASGRMNTEAFF.

The gene calls are TRBV4-1 and TRBJ2-3; D uncertain. The V end was cut by 4 bases, the J end by 2 bases, with 13 bases between. This CDR3 is 15 amino acids long. Looked up from germline, CDR1 is MGHRA and CDR2 is YSYEKL. The CDR3 region has the DNA TGCGCCAGCAGCCCCGTCGGCACGTTCACAGATACGCAGTATTTT. This gives the protein CASSPVGTFTDTQYF.

The V call is TRBV20-1, the J call TRBJ2-7; D call uncertain. V lost 3 bases to trimming and J lost 3 bases, with 12 bases between them. CDR1 is DFQATT and CDR2 is SNEGSKA in the germline V gene (reference sequence). This CDR3 has 13 amino acids. The CDR3 DNA is TGCAGTGCTAGTCTGGGATTGATCTACGAGCAGTACTTC. Protein sequence: CSASLGLIYEQYF.

The chain links TRBV15 to TRBJ2-1, with 14 positions matching TRBD2. J was trimmed by 9 bases and V by 2 bases; bases with no gene match: 9. The V gene's germline CDR1 is LNHNV and CDR2 YYDKDF (reference sequence). The CDR3 sequence is 17 residues long. Here the CDR3 reads CATSRSQTSGGAFEQFF. CDR3 sequence (DNA): TGTGCCACCAGCAGATCCCAGACTAGCGGGGGGGCCTTTGAGCAGTTCTTC.

At least ten counts were recorded for this clonotype. The genes are TRBV10-3 and TRBJ1-2; the match to TRBD1 covers 10 bases. Germline loops: CDR1 ENHRY, CDR2 SYGVKD. The CDR3 runs to 15 residues. The trim removed 3 bases at V and 5 bases at J, leaving 6 bases unmatched. The DNA of the CDR3 is TGTGCCATCAGTGATTGGGACAGGGGATTTTATGGCTACACCTTC. Protein: CAISDWDRGFYGYTF.

This clonotype was counted ten times or more. The chain employs TRBV11-2 and TRBJ1-5; no clear D gene. Germline V gives CDR1 SGHAT, CDR2 FQNNGV. V gave up 2 bases and J gave up 6 bases, with 8 bases separating them. The CDR3 totals 13 residues. The CDR3: CASSLSRVQPQHF. CDR3 coding DNA: TGTGCCAGCAGCTTATCGAGGGTTCAGCCCCAGCATTTT.